The clone carrying this TCR beta chain was detected once. PCR used 60 Vbeta primers and 13 Jbeta primers. The data were produced by immunoSEQ multiplex PCR, yet TCRdb's version contains in-frame clones alone and is incomplete. The sample lists 150,000 or so clones; nearly 80% were seen once. V lost 8 bases to trimming and J lost 5 bases, with 13 bases between them. CDR1 is SEHNR, CDR2 FQNEAQ, per germline (reference sequence). This CDR3 has 13 amino acids. The data were taken from a study of cytomegalovirus exposure and HLA in healthy donors. Study at large: Researchers previously reported finding fewer than 120 million unique TCR beta sequences from 150 million to 200 million T cells.

V usage is TRBV7-9 and J usage is TRBJ2-4; possibly TRBD1 for D (6 bases). This receptor was taken from a man between 25 and 39 years old in good health and CMV-seropositive. Input material: PBMCs. The CDR3 loop reads CASSRTVENIQYF. The DNA for the CDR3 is TGTGCCAGCTCAAGGACAGTGGAAAACATTCAGTACTTC.